These T cell receptor beta chains were read from a single sample in a study of blood T cell repertoires in COVID-19. Only in-frame clones appear in the TCRdb table, and some are missing; sequencing was by immunoSEQ multiplex PCR. The table includes around 300,000 clones, about nine tenths detected once. Sequencing was carried out using peripheral blood. These receptors were taken from a woman aged 40-49 years who had recovered from COVID-19. CDR3s include the opening cysteine and the closing phenylalanine or tryptophan. D genes are given only for firm matches. Clone size is not always given. Where it is, it says once, few, many or a class for expanded clones.

CDR3nt	CDR3aa	v_gene	j_gene	abundance	d_gene
TGTGCCAGCAGTCAAACTAGCGCTGAGGCCTACGAGCAGTACTTC	CASSQTSAEAYEQYF	TRBV27	TRBJ2-7	-	TRBD2
TGTGCCACCAGCAGAGATTTCCGGGGGGAGGACGAGCAGTACTTC	CATSRDFRGEDEQYF	TRBV15	TRBJ2-7	once	TRBD2
TGCGCCAGCAGCTTGGAGGTCAGGGTTGGGACTGAAGCTTTCTTT	CASSLEVRVGTEAFF	TRBV5-1	TRBJ1-1	-	-
TGTGCCAGTACCCAGGGAGGTTTACACGAGCAGTACTTC	CASTQGGLHEQYF	TRBV19	TRBJ2-7	-	-
TGTGCCAGCAGCCCCCGATTACAGGGAGGGGCTTTCTTT	CASSPRLQGGAFF	TRBV3-1/TRBV3-2	TRBJ1-1	-	-
TGTGCCAGTAGTCCCATCGTCGGCAGGGGGCTCCAACTTAATCAGCCCCAGCATTTT	CASSPIVGRGLQLNQPQHF	TRBV19	TRBJ1-5	-	TRBD1
TGTGCCAGTGCTCTAGTGGCCTACAATGAGCAGTTCTTC	CASALVAYNEQFF	TRBV19	TRBJ2-1	-	-
TGTGCCAGCAGTCCAAAGATATCCGGGACAGGGTTTTCCTACGAGCAGTACTTC	CASSPKISGTGFSYEQYF	TRBV6-6	TRBJ2-7	-	TRBD1
TGCGCCAGCATAGGCGGGAGTGGAGATACGCAGTATTTT	CASIGGSGDTQYF	TRBV5-1	TRBJ2-3	-	TRBD2
TGTGCCAGCAGTCCACCCAGGGTGCGGGGCTACACCTTC	CASSPPRVRGYTF	TRBV28	TRBJ1-2	once	-
TGTGCCAGCAGCGGAGTTGGGGCGGATCTAGCCAAAAACATTCAGTACTTC	CASSGVGADLAKNIQYF	TRBV6-4	TRBJ2-4	-	-
TGTGCCAGCAGCTCAGTTGGGGGGAGGGGGATGAACACTGAAGCTTTCTTT	CASSSVGGRGMNTEAFF	TRBV5-4	TRBJ1-1	-	-
TGCGCCAGCAGCCCGGGACAGGGAGGCGAGCAGTACTTC	CASSPGQGGEQYF	TRBV6-5	TRBJ2-7	-	TRBD1
TGTGCCAGCAGTTCCCCGGACAGGACGGACGAGCAGTACTTC	CASSSPDRTDEQYF	TRBV27	TRBJ2-7	-	TRBD1
TGTGCCAGCTCACCTCAGGGTCCATACGAGCAGTACTTC	CASSPQGPYEQYF	TRBV18	TRBJ2-7	-	-
TGTGCCAGCAGCCAAGGAACTAGCGGGCCCCAAGAGACCCAGTACTTC	CASSQGTSGPQETQYF	TRBV3-1/TRBV3-2	TRBJ2-5	-	TRBD2
TGTGCCAGCAGCCAAGCTTCGGAGAAGCAGTACTTC	CASSQASEKQYF	TRBV14	TRBJ2-7	-	-
TGTGCCAGCAGCCAAGAGGTGCTAGCCACAGATACGCAGTATTTT	CASSQEVLATDTQYF	TRBV3-1/TRBV3-2	TRBJ2-3	-	-
TGTGCCAGCAGTTTTGCGGACAGATACTACGAGCAGTACTTC	CASSFADRYYEQYF	TRBV27	TRBJ2-7	-	-
TGTGCCAGCAGCCCGGGGGTCTGGGAGACCCAGTACTTC	CASSPGVWETQYF	TRBV12-3/TRBV12-4	TRBJ2-5	-	-
TGTGCCAGCAGTCCCAAGGCGGGAGTTATCTACAATGAGCAGTTCTTC	CASSPKAGVIYNEQFF	TRBV6-6	TRBJ2-1	-	TRBD2
TGTGCCAGCAGCCCCACTGGCTACGAGCAGTACTTC	CASSPTGYEQYF	TRBV11-2	TRBJ2-7	-	-
TGTGCCAGCACCCTCGGTGACGGGGGGTTACGCGAGACCCAGTACTTC	CASTLGDGGLRETQYF	TRBV3-1/TRBV3-2	TRBJ2-5	-	TRBD2